This TCR beta chain was captured in a study of T cell responses to AZD1222 COVID-19 vaccine. Method: immunoSEQ multiplex PCR; TCRdb's copy keeps in-frame clones and lacks some. Here the sample spans approximately 99,000 clones, nearly 90% being singletons. CDR3 length: 13 residues. After removal of 1 base from V and 5 bases from J, the junction contained 0 bases not matched to a gene. The germline CDR1 and CDR2 sequences are SGHVS and FQNEAQ. The chain links TRBV7-8 to TRBJ2-7; TRBD1 matches at 9 bases. The source of this sequence is an adult in good health. The source was peripheral blood, collected on day 0 of AZD1222 vaccination. The CDR3 DNA follows: TGTGCCAGCAGCTTAGGACAGGGGGACGAGCAGTACTTC. The encoded protein is CASSLGQGDEQYF. Filled out from reference TRBV7-8 and TRBJ2-7, the complete variable domain reads GAGVSQSPRYKVAKRGQDVALRCDPISGHVSLFWYQQALGQGPEFLTYFQNEAQLDKSGLPSDRFFAERPEGSVSTLKIQRTQQEDSAVYLCASSLGQGDEQYFGPGTRLTVT.